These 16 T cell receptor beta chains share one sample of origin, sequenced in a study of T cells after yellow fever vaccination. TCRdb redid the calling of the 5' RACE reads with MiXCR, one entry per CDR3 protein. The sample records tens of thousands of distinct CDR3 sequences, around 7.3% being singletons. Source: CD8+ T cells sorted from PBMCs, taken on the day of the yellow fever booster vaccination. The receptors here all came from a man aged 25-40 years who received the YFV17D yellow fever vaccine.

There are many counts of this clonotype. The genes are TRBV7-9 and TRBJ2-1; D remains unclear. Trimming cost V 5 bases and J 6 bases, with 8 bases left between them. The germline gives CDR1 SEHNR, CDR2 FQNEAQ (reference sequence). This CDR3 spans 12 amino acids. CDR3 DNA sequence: TGTGCCAGCAGCGAAGGTCGCAATGAGCAGTTCTTC. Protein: CASSEGRNEQFF.

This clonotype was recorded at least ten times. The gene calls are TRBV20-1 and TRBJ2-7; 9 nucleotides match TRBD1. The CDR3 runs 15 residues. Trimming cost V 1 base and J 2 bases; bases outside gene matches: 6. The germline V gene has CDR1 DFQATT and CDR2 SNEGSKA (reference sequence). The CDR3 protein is CSARGPGQGTYEQYF. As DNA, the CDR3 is TGCAGTGCTAGAGGCCCGGGACAGGGAACCTACGAGCAGTACTTC.

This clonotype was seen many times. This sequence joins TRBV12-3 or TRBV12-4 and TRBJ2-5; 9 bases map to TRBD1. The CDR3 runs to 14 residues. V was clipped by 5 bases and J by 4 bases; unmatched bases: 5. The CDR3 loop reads CASSPPGQGETQYF. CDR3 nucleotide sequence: TGTGCCAGCAGTCCCCCGGGACAGGGAGAGACCCAGTACTTC.

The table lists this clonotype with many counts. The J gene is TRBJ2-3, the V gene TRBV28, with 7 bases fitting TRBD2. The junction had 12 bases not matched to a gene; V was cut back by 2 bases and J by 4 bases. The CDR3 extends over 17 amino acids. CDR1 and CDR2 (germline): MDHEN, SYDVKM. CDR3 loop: CASSLLGRAGWADTQYF. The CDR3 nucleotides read TGTGCCAGCAGTTTACTAGGGAGGGCCGGGTGGGCAGATACGCAGTATTTT.

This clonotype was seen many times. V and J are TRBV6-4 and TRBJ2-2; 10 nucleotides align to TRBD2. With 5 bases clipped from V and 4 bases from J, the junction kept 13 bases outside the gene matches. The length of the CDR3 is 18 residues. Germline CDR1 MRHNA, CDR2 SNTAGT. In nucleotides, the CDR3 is TGTGCCAGCAGTCCCCTAGCGGGAGTCGGCCCTCCCACCGGGGAGCTGTTTTTT. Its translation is CASSPLAGVGPPTGELFF.

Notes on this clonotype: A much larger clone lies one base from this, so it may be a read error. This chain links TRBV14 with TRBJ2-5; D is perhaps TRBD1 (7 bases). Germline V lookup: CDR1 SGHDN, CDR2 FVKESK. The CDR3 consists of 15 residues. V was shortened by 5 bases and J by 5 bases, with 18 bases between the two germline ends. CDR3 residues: CASSSPQGGHETQYF. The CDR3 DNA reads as TGTGCCAGCAGCTCCCCCCAGGGGGGCCACGAGACCCAGTACTTC.

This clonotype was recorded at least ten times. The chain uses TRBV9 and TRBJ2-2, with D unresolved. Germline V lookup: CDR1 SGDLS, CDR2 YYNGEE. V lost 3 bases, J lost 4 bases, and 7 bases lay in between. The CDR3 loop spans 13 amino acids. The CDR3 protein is CASSATVTGELFF. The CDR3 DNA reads TGTGCCAGCAGCGCAACGGTCACCGGGGAGCTGTTTTTT.

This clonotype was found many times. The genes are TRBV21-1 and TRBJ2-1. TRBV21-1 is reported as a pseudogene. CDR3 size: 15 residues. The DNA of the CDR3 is TGTGCCAGCAGCACACGTTGGAGCTCCTACAATGAGCAGTTCTTC. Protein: CASSTRWSSYNEQFF.

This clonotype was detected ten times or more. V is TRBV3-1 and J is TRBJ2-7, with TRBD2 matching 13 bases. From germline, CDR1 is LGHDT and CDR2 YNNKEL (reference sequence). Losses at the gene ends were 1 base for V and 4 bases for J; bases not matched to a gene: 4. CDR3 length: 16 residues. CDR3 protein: CASSQGTSGRGYEQYF. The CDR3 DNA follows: TGTGCCAGCAGCCAAGGGACTAGCGGGAGAGGATACGAGCAGTACTTC.

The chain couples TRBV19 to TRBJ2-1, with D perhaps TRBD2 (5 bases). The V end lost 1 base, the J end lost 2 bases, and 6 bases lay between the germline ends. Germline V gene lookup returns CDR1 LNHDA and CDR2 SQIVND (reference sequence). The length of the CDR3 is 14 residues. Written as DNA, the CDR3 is TGTGCCAGTAGTATAGGGGAGACCTACAATGAGCAGTTCTTC. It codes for CASSIGETYNEQFF.

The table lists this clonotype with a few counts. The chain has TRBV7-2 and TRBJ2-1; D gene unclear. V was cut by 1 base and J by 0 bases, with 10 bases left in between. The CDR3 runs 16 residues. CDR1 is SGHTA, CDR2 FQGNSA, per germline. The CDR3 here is CASSLGGYSSYNEQFF. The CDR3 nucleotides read TGTGCCAGCAGCTTAGGCGGATATAGCTCCTACAATGAGCAGTTCTTC. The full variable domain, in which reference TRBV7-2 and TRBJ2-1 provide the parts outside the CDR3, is GAGVSQSPSNKVTEKGKDVELRCDPISGHTALYWYRQSLGQGLEFLIYFQGNSAPDKSGLPSDRFSAERTGGSVSTLTIQRTQQEDSAVYLCASSLGGYSSYNEQFFGPGTRLTVL.

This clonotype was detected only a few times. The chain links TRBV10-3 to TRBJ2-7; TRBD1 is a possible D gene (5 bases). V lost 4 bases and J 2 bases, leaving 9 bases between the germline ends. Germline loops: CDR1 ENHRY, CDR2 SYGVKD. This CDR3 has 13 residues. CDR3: CAISGGATYEQYF. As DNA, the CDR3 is TGTGCCATCAGTGGGGGCGCAACCTACGAGCAGTACTTC.

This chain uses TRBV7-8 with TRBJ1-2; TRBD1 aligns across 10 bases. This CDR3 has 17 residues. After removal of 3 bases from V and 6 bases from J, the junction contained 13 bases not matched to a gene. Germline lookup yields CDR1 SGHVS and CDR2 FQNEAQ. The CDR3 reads CASSLFSLGQGDDGYTF. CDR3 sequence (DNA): TGTGCCAGCAGCTTGTTTTCTTTAGGACAGGGGGATGATGGCTACACCTTC.

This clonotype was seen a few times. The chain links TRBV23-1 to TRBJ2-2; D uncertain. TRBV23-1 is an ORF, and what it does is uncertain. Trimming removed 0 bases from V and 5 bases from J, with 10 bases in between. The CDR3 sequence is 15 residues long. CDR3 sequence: CASSQSRVRTGELFF. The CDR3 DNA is TGCGCCAGCAGTCAATCGAGAGTTCGTACCGGGGAGCTGTTTTTT.

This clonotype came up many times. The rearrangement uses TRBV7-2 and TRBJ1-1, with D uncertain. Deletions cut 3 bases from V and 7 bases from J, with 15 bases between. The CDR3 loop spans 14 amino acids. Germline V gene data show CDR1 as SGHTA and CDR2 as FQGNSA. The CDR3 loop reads CASSFEVHNLEAFF. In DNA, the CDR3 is TGTGCCAGCAGCTTTGAGGTGCACAACCTTGAAGCTTTCTTT.

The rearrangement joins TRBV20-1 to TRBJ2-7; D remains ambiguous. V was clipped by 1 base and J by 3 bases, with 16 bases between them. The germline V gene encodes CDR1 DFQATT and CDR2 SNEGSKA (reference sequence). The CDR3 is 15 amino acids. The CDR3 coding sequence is TGCAGTGCTAGAGGCCCTATTAACCCAGACTACGAGCAGTACTTC. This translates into CSARGPINPDYEQYF.